The rows below give T cell receptor beta chains drawn from one sample of a study of beta chain features in type 1 diabetes. The method was immunoSEQ multiplex PCR; TCRdb's version includes in-frame clones alone and lacks a portion of them. Seen here are 300,000 to 350,000 clones, approximately 15% observed once, and the top ten hold about 0.016%. Sample: naive CD4+ T cells from blood. Receptor source: a woman under 30 with type 1 diabetes. CDR3s include the opening cysteine and the closing phenylalanine or tryptophan. The order of the fields is J gene, V gene, clone size, D gene, CDR3 DNA, CDR3 protein. D genes are given only for firm matches. Clone size appears in some rows only: once, few, many, or a class for an expanded clone.

j_call: TRBJ2-5
v_call: TRBV7-8
clone_size: NA
d_call: NA
cdr3_nt: TGTGCCAGCAGCCTCGGGGGACAAGAGACCCAGTACTTC
cdr3_aa: CASSLGGQETQYF

j_call: TRBJ2-1
v_call: TRBV18
clone_size: NA
d_call: NA
cdr3_nt: TGTGCCAGCTCACATACCCTCGGTGGTGAGCAGTTCTTC
cdr3_aa: CASSHTLGGEQFF

j_call: TRBJ2-1
v_call: TRBV5-1
clone_size: few
d_call: NA
cdr3_nt: TGCGCCAGCAGCTTGGCTGGAGGGGACAATGAGCAGTTCTTC
cdr3_aa: CASSLAGGDNEQFF

j_call: TRBJ2-5
v_call: TRBV30
clone_size: NA
d_call: TRBD2
cdr3_nt: TGTGCCTGGAGGGGGGCTAGCGGGAGGCAAGAGACCCAGTACTTC
cdr3_aa: CAWRGASGRQETQYF

j_call: TRBJ1-4
v_call: TRBV2
clone_size: NA
d_call: NA
cdr3_nt: TGTGCCACCACGGAGAGGGGGAATGAAAAACTGTTTTTT
cdr3_aa: CATTERGNEKLFF

j_call: TRBJ2-7
v_call: TRBV11-2
clone_size: few
d_call: NA
cdr3_nt: TGTGCCAGCAGCTTATTGGAGGGGCCCTACGAGCAGTACTTC
cdr3_aa: CASSLLEGPYEQYF

j_call: TRBJ2-4
v_call: TRBV18
clone_size: NA
d_call: TRBD1
cdr3_nt: TGTGCCAGCTCCCCAGGACAGGGGCCTAACATTCAGTACTTC
cdr3_aa: CASSPGQGPNIQYF

j_call: TRBJ2-3
v_call: TRBV5-4
clone_size: few
d_call: TRBD1
cdr3_nt: TGTGCCAGCAGCTTGGGGACAGGGGGCAATGCGAAGCAGTATTTT
cdr3_aa: CASSLGTGGNAKQYF

j_call: TRBJ1-2
v_call: TRBV5-1
clone_size: few
d_call: NA
cdr3_nt: TGCGCCAGCAGCCGAGAGGACAGAGACTATGGCTACACCTTC
cdr3_aa: CASSREDRDYGYTF

j_call: TRBJ2-1
v_call: TRBV18
clone_size: NA
d_call: TRBD2
cdr3_nt: TGTGCCAGCTCACCGGGGACTAGCGGGACCTACAATGAGCAGTTCTTC
cdr3_aa: CASSPGTSGTYNEQFF

j_call: TRBJ2-2
v_call: TRBV19
clone_size: few
d_call: TRBD1
cdr3_nt: TGTGCCAGTAAGGTAACAGGGGCCTACACCGGGGAGCTGTTTTTT
cdr3_aa: CASKVTGAYTGELFF

j_call: TRBJ2-2
v_call: TRBV27
clone_size: few
d_call: TRBD2
cdr3_nt: TGTGCCAGCAGTTCGACACGACATGGGACTAGCGGCACCGGGGAGCTGTTTTTT
cdr3_aa: CASSSTRHGTSGTGELFF

j_call: TRBJ2-2
v_call: TRBV2
clone_size: few
d_call: TRBD2
cdr3_nt: TGTGCCAGCAGGGAAAGGACTAGCGGGAACACCGGGGAGCTGTTTTTT
cdr3_aa: CASRERTSGNTGELFF

j_call: TRBJ2-3
v_call: TRBV5-1
clone_size: NA
d_call: TRBD2
cdr3_nt: TGCGCCAGCAGCCGCCTCACTAGCGGGACGACAGATACGCAGTATTTT
cdr3_aa: CASSRLTSGTTDTQYF

j_call: TRBJ2-1
v_call: TRBV20-1
clone_size: NA
d_call: TRBD2
cdr3_nt: TGCAGTGCTAGACCGACTAGCGTCCAGTTCTTC
cdr3_aa: CSARPTSVQFF

j_call: TRBJ2-5
v_call: TRBV7-3
clone_size: few
d_call: TRBD1
cdr3_nt: TGTGCCAGCCAGAGGGGGCCCCAAGAGACCCAGTACTTC
cdr3_aa: CASQRGPQETQYF

j_call: TRBJ2-5
v_call: TRBV7-3
clone_size: NA
d_call: TRBD2
cdr3_nt: TGTGCCAGCAGCTTAGGCACTAGCGGGAGCCATGCAGAGACCCAGTACTTC
cdr3_aa: CASSLGTSGSHAETQYF

j_call: TRBJ2-1
v_call: TRBV9
clone_size: NA
d_call: NA
cdr3_nt: TGTGCCAGCAGCGTAGAAGGCAGGGACAATGAGCAGTTCTTC
cdr3_aa: CASSVEGRDNEQFF

j_call: TRBJ1-1
v_call: TRBV7-9
clone_size: NA
d_call: NA
cdr3_nt: TGTGCCAGCAGCTTAGCTCAGGGTGACACTGAAGCTTTCTTT
cdr3_aa: CASSLAQGDTEAFF

j_call: TRBJ2-2
v_call: TRBV7-2
clone_size: NA
d_call: NA
cdr3_nt: TGTGCCAAGGGGGACACCGGGGAGCTGTTTTTT
cdr3_aa: CAKGDTGELFF

j_call: TRBJ2-7
v_call: TRBV28
clone_size: NA
d_call: TRBD2
cdr3_nt: TGTGCCAGCAGTTTAACATCAGCGGGGCATTCCTACGAGCAGTACTTC
cdr3_aa: CASSLTSAGHSYEQYF

j_call: TRBJ1-1
v_call: TRBV19
clone_size: NA
d_call: NA
cdr3_nt: TGTGCCAGTAGTAGCCGAGGGGGGAACACTGAAGCTTTCTTT
cdr3_aa: CASSSRGGNTEAFF

j_call: TRBJ2-1
v_call: TRBV7-2
clone_size: few
d_call: TRBD2
cdr3_nt: TGTGCCAGCAGCTTCTGGACTAGCGACGGGAATGAGCAGTTCTTC
cdr3_aa: CASSFWTSDGNEQFF

j_call: TRBJ2-5
v_call: TRBV27
clone_size: few
d_call: NA
cdr3_nt: TGTGCCAGCAGTTTAGGGGCTGGGTGGGAGACCCAGTACTTC
cdr3_aa: CASSLGAGWETQYF

j_call: TRBJ2-1
v_call: TRBV15
clone_size: NA
d_call: NA
cdr3_nt: TGTGCCACCAGCAGAGATCGCCCGTCCAGCGCCTACAATGAGCAGTTCTTC
cdr3_aa: CATSRDRPSSAYNEQFF

j_call: TRBJ2-7
v_call: TRBV28
clone_size: NA
d_call: NA
cdr3_nt: TGTGCCAGTACCAGTCCCTACGAGCAGTACTTC
cdr3_aa: CASTSPYEQYF

j_call: TRBJ2-7
v_call: TRBV6-5
clone_size: NA
d_call: TRBD2
cdr3_nt: TGTGCCAGCAGTTACTCGGCGGGGGGCTATCCCCTCTTC
cdr3_aa: CASSYSAGGYPLF

j_call: TRBJ2-7
v_call: TRBV7-3
clone_size: few
d_call: NA
cdr3_nt: TGTGCCAGCAGCCTAGCTGCGGGACTCCTGTACGAGCAGTACTTC
cdr3_aa: CASSLAAGLLYEQYF

j_call: TRBJ1-2
v_call: TRBV19
clone_size: few
d_call: TRBD1
cdr3_nt: TGTGCCAGTAGTACAGGACAGGGGTACTATGGCTACACCTTC
cdr3_aa: CASSTGQGYYGYTF

j_call: TRBJ2-5
v_call: TRBV7-2
clone_size: few
d_call: NA
cdr3_nt: TGTGCCAGCAGCTCAAGGGGTAGGGAGACCCAGTACTTC
cdr3_aa: CASSSRGRETQYF

j_call: TRBJ2-1
v_call: TRBV7-2
clone_size: NA
d_call: TRBD2
cdr3_nt: TGTGCCAGCAGCCCGAGCGGGAGATGGGAGCAGTTCTTC
cdr3_aa: CASSPSGRWEQFF

j_call: TRBJ1-2
v_call: TRBV18
clone_size: few
d_call: NA
cdr3_nt: TGTGCCAGCTCACCAGGTCGCACGTTTGCGGGCTACACCTTC
cdr3_aa: CASSPGRTFAGYTF

j_call: TRBJ2-6
v_call: TRBV7-9
clone_size: many
d_call: NA
cdr3_nt: TGTGCCAGCAGCAAATCTTCTGGGGCCAACGTCCTGACTTTC
cdr3_aa: CASSKSSGANVLTF

j_call: TRBJ2-3
v_call: TRBV7-6
clone_size: NA
d_call: TRBD2
cdr3_nt: TGTGCCAGCAGCCCAAACCCCCAGCGGGACCCAGATACGCAGTATTTT
cdr3_aa: CASSPNPQRDPDTQYF

j_call: TRBJ2-3
v_call: TRBV28
clone_size: NA
d_call: TRBD2
cdr3_nt: TGTGCCAGCAGTTCCCCCCAGACTAGCGGGAGAACAGATACGCAGTATTTT
cdr3_aa: CASSSPQTSGRTDTQYF

j_call: TRBJ2-5
v_call: TRBV5-6
clone_size: NA
d_call: TRBD2
cdr3_nt: TGTGCCAGCAGCTCTGGACTAGCGGGACCGGAGACCCAGTACTTC
cdr3_aa: CASSSGLAGPETQYF

j_call: TRBJ1-1
v_call: TRBV5-1
clone_size: NA
d_call: NA
cdr3_nt: TGCGCCAGCAGCTTGATCAGTACTGAAGCTTTCTTT
cdr3_aa: CASSLISTEAFF

j_call: TRBJ2-5
v_call: TRBV28
clone_size: many
d_call: NA
cdr3_nt: TGTGCCAGTTCCGGAGGAGAGACCCAGTACTTC
cdr3_aa: CASSGGETQYF

j_call: TRBJ1-1
v_call: TRBV14
clone_size: NA
d_call: NA
cdr3_nt: TGTGCCAGCAGCCGAGACAGAGAAGCTTTCTTT
cdr3_aa: CASSRDREAFF

j_call: TRBJ1-2
v_call: TRBV5-1
clone_size: few
d_call: NA
cdr3_nt: TGCGCCAGCAGCTTGGACGCGGGAGGCGCTAACTATGGCTACACCTTC
cdr3_aa: CASSLDAGGANYGYTF

j_call: TRBJ1-2
v_call: TRBV4-3
clone_size: NA
d_call: NA
cdr3_nt: TGCGCCAGCAGCCAAGGGGAGGAGGGATTTGGCTACACCTTC
cdr3_aa: CASSQGEEGFGYTF

j_call: TRBJ1-2
v_call: TRBV28
clone_size: NA
d_call: TRBD1
cdr3_nt: TGTGCCAGCAGTACCGGACAGGGGGCTAACTATGGCTACACCTTC
cdr3_aa: CASSTGQGANYGYTF

j_call: TRBJ2-5
v_call: TRBV5-1
clone_size: few
d_call: TRBD2
cdr3_nt: TGCGCCAGCAGCTTTCTAGCGGGAGGAGCGGAGACCCAGTACTTC
cdr3_aa: CASSFLAGGAETQYF

j_call: TRBJ2-1
v_call: TRBV28
clone_size: NA
d_call: TRBD1
cdr3_nt: TGTGCCAGCAGCTTGGGCACAGGGGGTTCCAATGAGCAGTTCTTC
cdr3_aa: CASSLGTGGSNEQFF

j_call: TRBJ1-5
v_call: TRBV2
clone_size: NA
d_call: TRBD1
cdr3_nt: TGTGCCAGCAGTGGGGACAGCTATCAGCCCCAGCATTTT
cdr3_aa: CASSGDSYQPQHF